These 17 T cell receptor beta chains were sequenced from one sample in a study of Graves' ophthalmopathy and Graves' hyperthyroidism. Scientists amplified the TCR beta CDR3 regions from RNA transcripts. HTBI-primed first-round RT-PCR preceded second-round multiplex PCR. TCRdb reanalysed the multiplex PCR reads using MiXCR and keeps one entry per CDR3 protein. Of around 600,000 distinct CDR3 sequences detected, roughly 39% appear once; the ten largest clones hold more than 2.5%. Sequenced sample: peripheral blood. Receptors originate from an adult man with Graves' ophthalmopathy.

The J gene is TRBJ1-2, the V gene TRBV7-2; TRBD1 agrees at 9 bases. The germline CDR1 and CDR2 sequences are SGHTA and FQGNSA. V trimming: 1 base; J trimming: 8 bases; junction bases outside the gene matches: 5. This CDR3 has 14 amino acids. The CDR3 DNA reads as TGTGCCAGCAGCTTAGGGGGACAGGGAGGCGGCTACACCTTC. Translation gives CASSLGGQGGGYTF.

The chain is built from TRBV25-1 and TRBJ1-2, with D maybe TRBD1 (6 bases). CDR1 is MGHDK and CDR2 is SYGVNS in the germline V gene. CDR3 length: 12 amino acids. CDR3 coding DNA: TGTGCTAGAGATTCTTGGGGGCTTGGCTACACCTTC. As protein: CARDSWGLGYTF.

This clonotype has ten or more counts. The V and J genes are TRBV25-1 and TRBJ2-5, with TRBD2 identical over 14 bases. Germline trimming cut 4 bases from V and 12 bases from J; bases unmatched to any gene: 4. CDR3 length: 13 amino acids. Germline V gene lookup returns CDR1 MGHDK and CDR2 SYGVNS. CDR3 region: CASSGTSGRQEYF. In DNA form, the CDR3 reads TGTGCCAGCAGTGGGACTAGCGGGAGGCAAGAGTACTTC.

With respect to this clonotype: A single base separates this from a much larger clone, so it may be a read error. The CDR3 loop reads CASSSPYDSYGYTF. For the CDR3, the DNA is TGTGCCAGCAGCTCGCCCTACGACAGCTATGGCTACACCTTC. This chain joins TRBV7-2 and TRBJ1-2; a weak D match, TRBD1 (5 bases). The CDR3 consists of 14 residues. In germline, CDR1 is SGHTA, CDR2 FQGNSA. The V end was cut by 4 bases, the J end by 4 bases, with 13 bases between.

The V and J genes are TRBV7-9 and TRBJ2-7; 11 bases line up with TRBD1. V dropped 5 bases and J dropped 2; count of bases not matched to a gene: 11. CDR3 length: 17 amino acids. Per germline, CDR1 SEHNR and CDR2 FQNEAQ (reference sequence). The CDR3 here is CASSPSGTGGGTYEQYF. The CDR3 DNA follows: TGTGCCAGCAGCCCCTCCGGGACAGGGGGAGGCACCTACGAGCAGTACTTC.

Regarding this clonotype: This may come from a read error, since a much larger clone is one base off. This CDR3 is CASSPPDTGELFF. CDR3 in DNA: TGTGCCAGCAGCCCCCCCGACACCGGGGAGCTGTTTTTT. The rearrangement uses TRBV7-9 and TRBJ2-2; D uncertain. Trimming shortened V by 5 bases and J by 3 bases, and 7 bases separated the two germline ends. CDR3 size: 13 residues. In germline, CDR1 is SEHNR, CDR2 FQNEAQ (reference sequence).

At least ten counts were recorded for this clonotype. The rearrangement uses TRBV24-1 and TRBJ1-1; 9 bases align to TRBD1. The germline gives CDR1 KGHDR, CDR2 SFDVKD. The CDR3 extends over 15 amino acids. Trimming took 7 bases from V and 6 from J; bases not matched to a gene: 11. CDR3 in DNA: TGTGCCACCAGACCGGGACAGGGAGGAAAATCTGAAGCTTTCTTT. It codes for CATRPGQGGKSEAFF.

The V call is TRBV29-1, the J call TRBJ1-1, with 9 bases fitting TRBD1. V was clipped by 8 bases and J by 4 bases; unmatched bases: 20. This CDR3 has 17 amino acids. Germline V CDR1 and CDR2: SQVTM, ANQGSEA. CDR3 in amino acids: CSPRPGTGTSSVTEAFF. CDR3 coding DNA: TGCAGCCCGAGACCCGGGACAGGGACTAGCAGCGTCACTGAAGCTTTCTTT.

The CDR3 region has the DNA TGCAGTGCAGGGGGGGGTTGGGGTGGAACTGAAGCTTTCTTT. This encodes CSAGGGWGGTEAFF. The chain links TRBV20-1 to TRBJ1-1; possible D gene TRBD1, 6 bases. V lost 6 bases and J lost 5, with 19 bases in between. This CDR3 region has 14 residues. CDR1 is DFQATT and CDR2 is SNEGSKA in the germline V gene (reference sequence).

As for this clonotype: Possible read error: a much larger clone is one base away. This rearrangement joins TRBV2 to TRBJ1-5; D not certain. Germline V gene sequence: CDR1 SNHLY, CDR2 FYNNEI. The length of the CDR3 is 14 residues. CDR3 in DNA: TGTGCCAGCAGAGAAGAAGCTGGAAATCAGCCCCAGCATTTT. As protein: CASREEAGNQPQHF.

This clonotype was found a few times. V usage is TRBV20-1 and J usage is TRBJ2-1; a possible D gene is TRBD2 (6 bases). Trimming took 0 bases from V and 11 from J, leaving 8 bases between them. The CDR3 contains 11 residues. The germline V gene has CDR1 DFQATT and CDR2 SNEGSKA (reference sequence). The CDR3 bases are TGCAGTGCTAGAGATGGGAGGCAGCAGTTCTTC. The encoded protein is CSARDGRQQFF.

The chain is built from TRBV12-5 and TRBJ2-7, with 16 positions matching TRBD2. Germline CDR1 and CDR2: LGHNT and FRNRAP. The CDR3 is made up of 17 amino acids. J lost 3 bases, V lost 4 bases, and 6 bases had no gene match. As DNA, the CDR3 is TGTGCTAGTGGTTCCCCGGGACTAGCGGGAGGGAGCTACGAGCAGTACTTC. Its translation: CASGSPGLAGGSYEQYF.

Only a few counts were recorded for this clonotype. It differs at one base from a far larger clone, so likely a read error. The chain employs TRBV27 and TRBJ2-7, with a possible D match to TRBD1 (6 bases). The CDR3 has 12 amino acids. Trimming pared 5 bases from V and 3 bases from J, leaving 8 bases between. Germline V CDR1 and CDR2: MNHEY, SMNVEV (reference sequence). The DNA for the CDR3 is TGTGCCAGCAGTCGACAGGTCTACGAGCAGTACTTC. Translated: CASSRQVYEQYF.

J is TRBJ1-6 and V is TRBV13; 8 nucleotides align to TRBD1. The germline gives CDR1 PRHDT, CDR2 FYEKMQ (reference sequence). CDR3 length: 15 residues. V shed 5 bases, J shed 6 bases, and the junction held 6 bases outside the gene matches. Here the CDR3 DNA reads TGTGCCAGCAGCACCCAGGGGGCTCGTAATTCACCCCTCCACTTT. Translating gives CASSTQGARNSPLHF.

This clonotype showed up just a few times. This chain uses TRBV2 with TRBJ2-7; TRBD1 agrees at 7 bases. Germline V CDR1 and CDR2: SNHLY, FYNNEI. The V segment lost 2 bases and the J segment 0 bases; nucleotides outside the gene matches: 7. The CDR3 runs 16 residues. CDR3 sequence: CASSEMVTGSSYEQYF. The CDR3, as DNA: TGTGCCAGCAGTGAAATGGTGACAGGGTCCTCCTACGAGCAGTACTTC.

This chain connects TRBV29-1 to TRBJ2-7, with 7 nucleotides matching TRBD1. The CDR3 totals 13 residues. The germline V gene has CDR1 SQVTM and CDR2 ANQGSEA. The V segment lost 4 bases and the J segment 2 bases; nucleotides outside the gene matches: 5. CDR3 region: CSVAPQGAYEQYF. The CDR3 DNA sequence: TGCAGCGTTGCCCCTCAGGGGGCCTACGAGCAGTACTTC.

Concerning this clonotype itself: It may be a read error: a sequence one base away is much more abundant. The chain joins TRBV10-3 to TRBJ2-5; weak D call: TRBD1 (5 bases). The germline V gene has CDR1 ENHRY and CDR2 SYGVKD. This CDR3 is built from 14 residues. V was shortened by 5 bases and J by 4 bases, with 14 bases between the two germline ends. The CDR3 here is CAISPSERGETQYF. In nucleotides, the CDR3 is TGTGCCATCAGTCCATCCGAAAGGGGAGAGACCCAGTACTTC.